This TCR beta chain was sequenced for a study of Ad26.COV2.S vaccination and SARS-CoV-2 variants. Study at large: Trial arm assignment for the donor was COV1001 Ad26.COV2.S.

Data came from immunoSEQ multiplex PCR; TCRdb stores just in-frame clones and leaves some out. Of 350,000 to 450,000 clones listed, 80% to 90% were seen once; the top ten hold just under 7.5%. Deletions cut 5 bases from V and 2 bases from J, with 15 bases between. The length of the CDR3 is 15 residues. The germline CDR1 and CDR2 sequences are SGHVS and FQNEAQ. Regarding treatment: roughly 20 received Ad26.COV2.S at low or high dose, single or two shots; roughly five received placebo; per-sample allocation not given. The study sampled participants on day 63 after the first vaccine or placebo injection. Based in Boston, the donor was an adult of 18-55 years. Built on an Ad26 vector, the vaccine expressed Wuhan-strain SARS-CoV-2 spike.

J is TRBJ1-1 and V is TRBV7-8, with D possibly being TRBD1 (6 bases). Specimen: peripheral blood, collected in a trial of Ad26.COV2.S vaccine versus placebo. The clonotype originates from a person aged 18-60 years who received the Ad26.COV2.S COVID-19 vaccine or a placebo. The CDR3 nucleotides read TGTGCCAGCAGCGCCCGAGGGGGGGGAAACACTGAAGCTTTCTTT. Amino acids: CASSARGGGNTEAFF.